This T cell receptor beta chain was sequenced during a study of cytomegalovirus exposure and HLA in healthy donors. The overall study: In a later analysis, it was reported that the 110 or so validation repertoires had been produced on the same platform as the 700 or so repertoires belonging to the first cohort.

Broader study findings: The finding came from a later analysis; first-cohort TCR clusters tended to co-occur in the approximately 120 validation repertoires. The study recorded 160 or so TCR beta chains that were cytomegalovirus-associated. Published work reported that the classifier diagnosed cytomegalovirus status with high specificity and sensitivity.

Measured with immunoSEQ multiplex PCR; TCRdb has only the in-frame clones, and not every one. The sample consists of approximately 220,000 clones, just over 90% of them appearing once. The V gene lost 3 bases and the J gene lost 11 bases, with 12 bases spanning the gap. CDR3 length equals 13 residues. Germline assignment: CDR1 SGHRS and CDR2 YFSETQ. A note on this clone: Its matching antigen is unknown.

The chain joins TRBV5-1 to TRBJ1-6; the D is unclear. Input material: PBMCs. This receptor was taken from a woman aged 18 to 35 in good health and CMV-seronegative. The CDR3 reads CASSSDGGTPLHF. CDR3 bases: TGCGCCAGCAGCTCCGACGGAGGTACACCCCTCCACTTT.